This TCR beta chain was retrieved from a study of cytomegalovirus exposure and HLA in healthy donors. Background on the study: Genotyping showed 81% of 398 donors falling in the Caucasian-associated ancestry cluster. General observations from the study: Reports state that TCR beta sequences accurately predicted most subjects' HLA-A and HLA-B alleles. Presence/absence analyses treated sequencing depth as roughly uniform across donors. Associated with cytomegalovirus, according to the listing, were approximately 160 TCR beta chains.

PCR was performed using 60 Vbeta and 13 Jbeta primers. The data were produced by immunoSEQ multiplex PCR, yet TCRdb's version contains in-frame clones alone and is incomplete. Altogether 100,000 to 150,000 clones are present, around 78% being singletons, with the ten largest covering less than 4.5%. About this clone: Antigen specificity is unknown.

V was cut by 0 bases and J by 7 bases, with 13 bases left in between. The CDR3 length is 14 residues. Germline V gives CDR1 SGHTA, CDR2 FQGNSA. The chain combines TRBV7-2 with TRBJ2-7; tentatively, D is TRBD1 (6 bases). The sequence derives from a middle-aged man in good health and CMV-seronegative. The specimen was PBMCs. The CDR3 DNA reads as TGTGCCAGCAGCTTAGCCAGGGACATGGGTGAGCAGTACTTC. This gives the protein CASSLARDMGEQYF. The full variable domain, rest sourced from reference TRBV7-2 and TRBJ2-7, is GAGVSQSPSNKVTEKGKDVELRCDPISGHTALYWYRQSLGQGLEFLIYFQGNSAPDKSGLPSDRFSAERTGGSVSTLTIQRTQQEDSAVYLCASSLARDMGEQYFGPGTRLTVT.